These T cell receptor beta chains were read from a single sample in a study of blood T cell repertoires in COVID-19. The protocol was immunoSEQ multiplex PCR, while the TCRdb copy is restricted to in-frame clones and leaves out a portion. The sample contains around 250,000 clones, roughly four fifths of which appear only once. Sequences were obtained from PBMCs or T cells enriched from blood (not recorded which). Receptors originate from a man between 45 and 60 years old who had recovered from COVID-19. CDR3s include the opening cysteine and the closing phenylalanine or tryptophan. Fields, in order: D gene, V gene, J gene, clone size, CDR3 DNA, CDR3 protein. D genes are given only for firm matches. Not every row has a clone size; where given, it reads once, few, many or a size class.

TRBD1	TRBV10-3	TRBJ2-2	.	TGTGCCATCTTCGGACAGGGGGCCGGGGAGCTGTTTTTT	CAIFGQGAGELFF
.	TRBV20-1	TRBJ2-7	.	TGCAGTGCTTCGACTGGCTACGAGCAGTACTTC	CSASTGYEQYF
TRBD2	TRBV5-8	TRBJ2-1	.	TGTGCCAGCAGCTCGGCGGTTAGGACTAGCGGGACGGATGAGCAGTTCTTC	CASSSAVRTSGTDEQFF
TRBD1	TRBV18	TRBJ1-2	.	TGTGCCAGCTCAGGGGACAGCTATGGCTACACCTTC	CASSGDSYGYTF
.	TRBV29-1	TRBJ2-5	.	TGCAGCGGGGGACAATTCGGGGAGACCCAGTACTTC	CSGGQFGETQYF
.	TRBV25-1	TRBJ2-7	.	TGTGCCAGCAGTATACTCCCCTACGAGCAGTACTTC	CASSILPYEQYF
TRBD1	TRBV6-6	TRBJ1-3	.	TGTGCCAGCAGTCCCTACCGGGACAGGGGGCGCGACGGAAACACCATATATTTT	CASSPYRDRGRDGNTIYF
.	TRBV5-1	TRBJ1-5	.	TGCGCCAGCAGGCCCCGGCGGAATCAGCCCCAGCATTTT	CASRPRRNQPQHF
.	TRBV7-2	TRBJ1-6	.	TGTGCCAGCAGCCCCAGGACAGTAATTTCACCCCTCCACTTT	CASSPRTVISPLHF
.	TRBV4-1	TRBJ1-5	.	TGCGCCAGCAGCCATTCGGGAGGGGATCAGCCCCAGCATTTT	CASSHSGGDQPQHF
TRBD1	TRBV7-2	TRBJ2-5	.	TGTGCCAGCAGCTCGTTTAGCGGGACAGGGGAAGAGACCCAGTACTTC	CASSSFSGTGEETQYF
TRBD1	TRBV28	TRBJ1-6	.	TGTGCCAGCAGTTCCGCCGCAGGGGGCGGGCGTGTCGGGCATTCACCCCTCCACTTT	CASSSAAGGGRVGHSPLHF
.	TRBV5-1	TRBJ2-3	.	TGCGCCAGCAGCTTGTCGACAGGCACAGATACGCAGTATTTT	CASSLSTGTDTQYF
.	TRBV10-2	TRBJ1-1	.	TGCGCCAGCAGTCGGCTGCCGGGCACTGAAGCTTTCTTT	CASSRLPGTEAFF
.	TRBV19	TRBJ1-2	.	TGTGCCAGTAGTTTCCGGGATCAAGCCTATGGCTACACCTTC	CASSFRDQAYGYTF
.	TRBV6-2/TRBV6-3	TRBJ1-5	.	TGTGCCAGCAGTAATCTACAGGAGTATCAGCCCCAGCATTTT	CASSNLQEYQPQHF
TRBD1	TRBV19	TRBJ2-5	.	TGTGCCAGTAAAGGGACAGGGGAAGAGACCCAGTACTTC	CASKGTGEETQYF
TRBD1	TRBV6-2/TRBV6-3	TRBJ1-5	.	TGTGCCAGCAGTTACAATCCTAGACAGGGCCAAGATAGCAATCAGCCCCAGCATTTT	CASSYNPRQGQDSNQPQHF
.	TRBV7-2	TRBJ2-7	.	TGTGCCAGCAACGAGGGCGGTTCCTACGAGCAGTACTTC	CASNEGGSYEQYF
.	TRBV10-1	TRBJ2-4	once	TGCGCCAGCAGTGACCCCCTTGGAGCAAACATTCAGTACTTC	CASSDPLGANIQYF
.	TRBV28	TRBJ1-3	.	TGTGCCAGCAGACCTGCTCCCTGGGGGCGCACTGGAAACACCATATATTTT	CASRPAPWGRTGNTIYF
.	TRBV10-3	TRBJ2-7	.	TGTGCCATCACCCGCGGAGACTCGCCCACCTACGAGCAGTACTTC	CAITRGDSPTYEQYF
TRBD2	TRBV7-8	TRBJ2-4	.	TGTGCCAGCAGCTTAGAGAAGGGCATGGTAGCGGGTCGTGAGGTCATTCAGTACTTC	CASSLEKGMVAGREVIQYF
.	TRBV4-2	TRBJ2-1	.	TGTGCCAGCAGCCTTGGCTCGGGACTCAGCTCCTACAATGAGCAGTTCTTC	CASSLGSGLSSYNEQFF
.	TRBV11-1	TRBJ1-2	.	TGTGCCAGCAGCCCCTCGCGGGCCTATGGCTACACCTTC	CASSPSRAYGYTF
TRBD1	TRBV29-1	TRBJ2-5	.	TGCAGCGTTGAACAGGGGGCAGAGACCCAGTACTTC	CSVEQGAETQYF
.	TRBV10-2	TRBJ1-6	few	TGCGCCAGCAGTCAGGGCAGGGTTAGGGTGTCTAATTCACCCCTCCACTTT	CASSQGRVRVSNSPLHF
TRBD2	TRBV5-1	TRBJ2-7	.	TGCGCCAGCAGCTCAGTAGCGGGAGGGCCCCACGAGCAGTACTTC	CASSSVAGGPHEQYF
.	TRBV28	TRBJ2-6	.	TGTGCCAGCAGTCCCGGACTTTCTGGGGCCAACGTCCTGACTTTC	CASSPGLSGANVLTF
TRBD1	TRBV3-1/TRBV3-2	TRBJ1-4	.	TGTGCCAGCAGCCTTAGATCGGGACAGGGGAATGAAAAACTGTTTTTT	CASSLRSGQGNEKLFF
.	TRBV5-1	TRBJ2-3	many	TGCGCCAGCAGCTTGGTGACGGCAGAGGGACATTTCGTGGCAGATACGCAGTATTTT	CASSLVTAEGHFVADTQYF
TRBD1	TRBV7-9	TRBJ1-1	.	TGTGCCAGCAGCGGGGACAGGTGGGCTTTCTTT	CASSGDRWAFF
.	TRBV21-1	TRBJ1-1	.	TGTGCCAGCAGCAACCGGGACAGGGGGCTGCCTTTATGTGGCACTGAAGCTTTCTTT	CASSNRDRGLPLCGTEAFF
.	TRBV7-2	TRBJ1-6	.	TGTGCCAGCAGCTTAGCGGGCAGCCTAAATTCACCCCTCCACTTT	CASSLAGSLNSPLHF
TRBD2	TRBV9	TRBJ2-7	once	TGTGCCAGCAGCGTACTGGCTAGCGGCTACGAGCAGTACTTC	CASSVLASGYEQYF
TRBD1	TRBV30	TRBJ1-2	.	TGTGCCTGGAGTCGGGACAGGGCGAGGAACTATGGCTACACCTTC	CAWSRDRARNYGYTF
TRBD2	TRBV6-2/TRBV6-3	TRBJ2-1	.	TGTGCCAGCAGTTACCCGGGTACTAGCGGGAGGCGGGAGCAGTTCTTC	CASSYPGTSGRREQFF
.	TRBV27	TRBJ1-1	.	TGTGCCAGCAGTCTACTAACAGGGATAAACACTGAAGCTTTCTTT	CASSLLTGINTEAFF
TRBD1	TRBV10-2	TRBJ1-1	few	TGCGCCAGCAGGACAGGGTTCACTGAAGCTTTCTTT	CASRTGFTEAFF
.	TRBV11-3	TRBJ2-1	.	TGTGCCAGCAGCGCCCCGGGACTGGAAATCAATGAGCAGTTCTTC	CASSAPGLEINEQFF
.	TRBV18	TRBJ1-2	.	TGTGCCAGCTCATCTCGAGTATATGGCTACACCTTC	CASSSRVYGYTF
TRBD2	TRBV20-1	TRBJ2-3	.	TGCAGTGCCAGTGGCGGGGGGGATACGCAGTATTTT	CSASGGGDTQYF
TRBD1	TRBV2	TRBJ1-5	.	TGTGCCAGCAGACAGACAGGGGGTAGGAATCAGCCCCAGCATTTT	CASRQTGGRNQPQHF
.	TRBV4-2	TRBJ1-1	.	TGTGCCAGCAGCCAAGTGGGCAGAATCGACACTGAAGCTTTCTTT	CASSQVGRIDTEAFF
.	TRBV5-1	TRBJ1-1	.	TGCGCCAGCAGCTTGGCTCAGGGGAACACTGAAGCTTTCTTT	CASSLAQGNTEAFF